This TCR beta chain appears in the sequencing data of a study of cytomegalovirus exposure and HLA in healthy donors. Overall study findings and caveats: When analyzed later, a missense DCLRE1C variant was found to be linked to TCR beta V- and J-gene trimming.

Germline V gene sequence: CDR1 MNHNS, CDR2 SASEGT. V was clipped by 1 base and J by 3 bases, with 10 bases between them. This CDR3 comprises 15 residues. It was with 60 Vbeta and 13 Jbeta primers that the PCR ran. The method was immunoSEQ multiplex PCR; TCRdb's version includes in-frame clones alone and lacks a portion of them. The sample contains approximately 95,000 clones, 65% to 90% of which appear only once. With respect to this clone: Its cognate antigen is unknown.

The chain is built from TRBV6-1 and TRBJ2-1; D unclear. Material: PBMCs. This clonotype was obtained from a woman in her seventies in good health and CMV-seropositive. This chain's CDR3 is CASSEDRTSYNEQFF. For the CDR3, the DNA is TGTGCCAGCAGTGAAGACCGAACCAGCTACAATGAGCAGTTCTTC.